This TCR beta chain emerged from a study of blood T cell repertoires in COVID-19. Trimming cost V 0 bases and J 8 bases, with 8 bases left between them. This CDR3 has 13 residues. CDR1 MGHRA and CDR2 YSYEKL come from the germline V gene. Sequencing was performed with immunoSEQ multiplex PCR; in TCRdb, only in-frame clones are kept and a portion is missing. The sample consists of about 100,000 clones, 86% of them appearing once. Researchers sorted participants into cohorts using their self-reported clinical history. The sequence was collected from a woman between 45 and 65 years old who had recovered from COVID-19. The rearrangement joins TRBV4-1 to TRBJ2-1; no reliable D call. The specimen sequenced was PBMCs or T cells enriched from blood (not recorded which). The CDR3 region is CASSQEQFYEQFF. For the CDR3, the DNA is TGCGCCAGCAGCCAAGAGCAGTTTTATGAGCAGTTCTTC.